The clone carrying this T cell receptor beta chain was counted many times. The data derive from a study of identical twins. The V end was cut by 1 base, the J end by 5 bases, with 10 bases between. The CDR3 is made up of 14 amino acids. Germline V CDR1 and CDR2: SGHTA, FQGNSA. Each CDR3 protein is one row after TCRdb ran MiXCR on the 5' RACE reads. This sample has about 1.7 million distinct CDR3 sequences, with about 31% found just once. Input material: cord blood. The receptor was isolated from a newborn girl in good health. The rearrangement joins TRBV7-2 to TRBJ2-3; D may be TRBD1 (6 bases). This chain's CDR3 is CASSLDRVVDTQYF. In DNA form, the CDR3 reads TGTGCCAGCAGCTTAGACAGGGTGGTAGATACGCAGTATTTT.